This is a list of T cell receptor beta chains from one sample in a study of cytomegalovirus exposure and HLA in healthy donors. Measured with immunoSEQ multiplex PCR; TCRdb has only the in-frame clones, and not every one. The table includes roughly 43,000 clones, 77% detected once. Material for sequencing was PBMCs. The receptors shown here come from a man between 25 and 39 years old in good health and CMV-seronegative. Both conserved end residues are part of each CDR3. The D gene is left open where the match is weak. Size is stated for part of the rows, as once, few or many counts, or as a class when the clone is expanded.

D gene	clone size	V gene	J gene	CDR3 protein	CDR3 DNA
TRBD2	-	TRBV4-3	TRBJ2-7	CASSQLAGEPYEQYF	TGCGCCAGCAGCCAACTAGCGGGAGAACCCTACGAGCAGTACTTC
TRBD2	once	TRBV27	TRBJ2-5	CASSPYFKRGGAETQYF	TGTGCCAGCAGTCCATACTTCAAACGGGGGGGGGCGGAGACCCAGTACTTC
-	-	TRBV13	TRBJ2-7	CASSLGLAYEQYF	TGTGCCAGCAGCTTAGGTCTAGCCTACGAGCAGTACTTC
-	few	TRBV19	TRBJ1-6	CASSFTSYNSPLHF	TGTGCCAGTAGTTTTACATCCTATAATTCACCCCTCCACTTT
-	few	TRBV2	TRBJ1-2	CASSEALLGDGYTF	TGTGCCAGCAGTGAAGCGCTTCTAGGGGATGGCTACACCTTC
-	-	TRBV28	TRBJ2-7	CASSFGGEDEQYF	TGTGCCAGCAGTTTCGGCGGGGAAGACGAGCAGTACTTC
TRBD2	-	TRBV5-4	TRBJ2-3	CASSSTSGSSGGTDTQYF	TGTGCCAGCAGCTCGACTAGCGGGAGCTCCGGAGGCACAGATACGCAGTATTTT
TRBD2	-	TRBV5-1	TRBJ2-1	CASSLASGTSGRSSYNEQFF	TGCGCCAGCAGCTTGGCCTCAGGGACTAGCGGGAGAAGCTCCTACAATGAGCAGTTCTTC
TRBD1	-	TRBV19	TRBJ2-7	CASKGGTGGYEQYF	TGTGCCAGCAAGGGGGGGACAGGGGGCTACGAGCAGTACTTC
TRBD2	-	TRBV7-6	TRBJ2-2	CASSLTSGTGELFF	TGTGCCAGCAGTTTGACTAGCGGCACCGGGGAGCTGTTTTTT
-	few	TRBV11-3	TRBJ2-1	CASSGAGDNEQFF	TGTGCCAGCAGCGGGGCTGGTGACAATGAGCAGTTCTTC
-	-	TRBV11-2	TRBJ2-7	CASSQSNPRGEQYF	TGTGCCAGCAGCCAAAGCAACCCCCGGGGGGAGCAGTACTTC
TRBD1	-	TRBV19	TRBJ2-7	CASSIDGQGYEQYF	TGTGCCAGTAGTATAGATGGACAGGGCTACGAGCAGTACTTC
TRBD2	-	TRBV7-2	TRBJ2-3	CASSLMAGGLTDTQYF	TGTGCCAGCAGCTTAATGGCGGGAGGGCTCACAGATACGCAGTATTTT
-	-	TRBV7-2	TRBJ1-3	CASSSGGLGHTIYF	TGTGCCAGCAGCTCGGGAGGGCTCGGGCACACCATATATTTT
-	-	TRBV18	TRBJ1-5	CASSGMEGGQPQHF	TGTGCCAGCTCCGGTATGGAGGGCGGTCAGCCCCAGCATTTT
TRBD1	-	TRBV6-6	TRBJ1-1	CASSYSDRGYFEAFF	TGTGCCAGCAGTTACTCGGACAGGGGGTATTTTGAAGCTTTCTTT
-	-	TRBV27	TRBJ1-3	CASSTQGSPGNTIYF	TGTGCCAGCAGTACTCAGGGATCCCCTGGAAACACCATATATTTT
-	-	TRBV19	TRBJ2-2	CASSAQGSGELFF	TGTGCCAGTAGTGCTCAGGGGTCCGGGGAGCTGTTTTTT
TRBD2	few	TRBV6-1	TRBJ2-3	CASRTSSTDTQYF	TGTGCCAGCCGGACTAGCAGCACAGATACGCAGTATTTT
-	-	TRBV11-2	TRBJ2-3	CASSLARTGSPTDTQYF	TGTGCCAGCAGCTTGGCCCGGACGGGAAGTCCCACAGATACGCAGTATTTT
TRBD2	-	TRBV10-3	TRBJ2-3	CAIRGTSGRTDTQYF	TGTGCCATCAGGGGGACTAGCGGGAGAACAGATACGCAGTATTTT
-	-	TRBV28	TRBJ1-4	CASSPRRPTNEKLFF	TGTGCCAGCAGTCCCAGGCGTCCAACTAATGAAAAACTGTTTTTT
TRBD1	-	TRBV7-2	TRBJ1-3	CASSPGGGILSGNTIYF	TGTGCCAGCAGCCCGGGAGGGGGCATACTCTCTGGAAACACCATATATTTT
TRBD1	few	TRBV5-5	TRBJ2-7	CASTWGYGQGKTNYEQYF	TGTGCCAGCACCTGGGGGTATGGACAGGGGAAAACCAACTACGAGCAGTACTTC
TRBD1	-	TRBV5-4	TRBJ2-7	CASSLHAGTDKSYEQYF	TGTGCCAGCAGCCTACACGCCGGGACAGACAAGTCCTACGAGCAGTACTTC
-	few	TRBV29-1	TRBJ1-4	CSVHSRDGGEKLFF	TGCAGCGTTCACTCCCGGGACGGGGGTGAAAAACTGTTTTTT
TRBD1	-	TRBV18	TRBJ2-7	CASSPDRVSEQYF	TGTGCCAGCTCACCGGACAGGGTAAGCGAGCAGTACTTC
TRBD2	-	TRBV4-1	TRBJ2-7	CASSPERSRTSGGLSEQYF	TGCGCCAGCAGCCCAGAAAGATCCCGTACGTCGGGAGGGTTATCCGAGCAGTACTTC
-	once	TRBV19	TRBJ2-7	CASSRSGGQISYEQYF	TGTGCCAGTAGTAGGTCCGGGGGACAGATATCCTACGAGCAGTACTTC
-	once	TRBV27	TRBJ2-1	CASSPEGAGDGNEQFF	TGTGCCAGCAGTCCCGAGGGTGCCGGCGACGGCAATGAGCAGTTCTTC
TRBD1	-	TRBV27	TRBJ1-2	CASSSQGFNGYTF	TGTGCCAGCAGTTCACAGGGGTTCAATGGCTACACCTTC
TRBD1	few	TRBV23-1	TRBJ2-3	CASSQSGQGLPQYF	TGCGCCAGCAGTCAGTCCGGACAGGGGCTGCCGCAGTATTTT
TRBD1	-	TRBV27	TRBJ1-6	CASSFRTGFVSSPLHF	TGTGCCAGCAGTTTCCGGACAGGGTTTGTTAGTTCACCCCTCCACTTT
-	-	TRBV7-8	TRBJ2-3	CASSPRSPGRATDTQYF	TGTGCCAGCAGCCCCCGCTCCCCCGGGAGAGCCACAGATACGCAGTATTTT
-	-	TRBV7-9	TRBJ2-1	CSSSLTSGEYNEQFF	TGTTCCAGCAGCTTAACGTCGGGAGAATACAATGAGCAGTTCTTC
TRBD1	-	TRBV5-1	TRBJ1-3	CASSTRSTGSGNTIYF	TGCGCCAGCAGCACGCGGTCGACAGGGTCTGGAAACACCATATATTTT
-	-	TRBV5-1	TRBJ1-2	CASSLLQGNYGYTF	TGCGCCAGCAGCTTGCTTCAGGGTAACTATGGCTACACCTTC
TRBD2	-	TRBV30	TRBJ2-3	CAWSLRGGLADTQYF	TGTGCCTGGAGTCTACGGGGGGGGCTGGCAGATACGCAGTATTTT
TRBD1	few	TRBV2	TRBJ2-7	CASSVGQAYEQYF	TGTGCCAGCAGTGTTGGACAGGCCTACGAGCAGTACTTC
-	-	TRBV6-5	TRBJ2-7	CASSYARTAYEQYF	TGTGCCAGCAGTTACGCCCGGACAGCCTACGAGCAGTACTTC
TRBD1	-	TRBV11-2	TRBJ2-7	CASSSARGLEQYF	TGTGCCAGCAGCTCCGCGAGGGGGCTCGAGCAGTACTTC
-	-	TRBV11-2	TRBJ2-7	CASSLDRYEQYF	TGTGCCAGCAGCTTAGACAGGTACGAGCAGTACTTC
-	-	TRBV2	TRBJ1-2	CASSEVGRQVFDGYTF	TGTGCCAGCAGTGAAGTGGGCCGACAGGTATTTGATGGCTACACCTTC
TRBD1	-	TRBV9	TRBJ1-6	CASSSRQGQANSPLHF	TGTGCCAGCAGCAGCCGACAGGGCCAAGCGAATTCACCCCTCCACTTT
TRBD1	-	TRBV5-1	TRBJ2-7	CASSLEPGGYEQYF	TGCGCCAGCAGCTTGGAGCCAGGGGGCTACGAGCAGTACTTC
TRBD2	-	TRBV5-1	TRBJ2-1	CASSWTSGSGQNEQFF	TGCGCCAGCAGCTGGACTAGCGGGAGTGGCCAAAATGAGCAGTTCTTC
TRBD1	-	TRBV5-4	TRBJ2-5	CASSASGGKETQYF	TGTGCCAGCAGCGCGTCAGGGGGAAAAGAGACCCAGTACTTC
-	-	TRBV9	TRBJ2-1	CASSTPQAKPLYNEQFF	TGTGCCAGCAGCACCCCACAGGCGAAACCCCTGTACAATGAGCAGTTCTTC
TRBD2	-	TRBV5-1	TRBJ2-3	CASSLVAPLTSGTDTQYF	TGCGCCAGCAGCTTGGTCGCCCCACTGACTAGCGGCACAGATACGCAGTATTTT
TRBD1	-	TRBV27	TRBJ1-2	CASSFGQGDYGYTF	TGTGCCAGCAGTTTCGGACAGGGGGACTATGGCTACACCTTC
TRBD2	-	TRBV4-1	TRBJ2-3	CASSQVLAGGPEDTQYF	TGCGCCAGCAGCCAAGTACTAGCGGGAGGCCCCGAAGATACGCAGTATTTT
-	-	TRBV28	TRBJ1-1	CASSFRNSLFKAFF	TGTGCCAGCAGTTTTAGGAACAGTCTATTTAAAGCTTTCTTT
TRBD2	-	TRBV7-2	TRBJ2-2	CASSPPRGTSTGELFF	TGTGCCAGCAGCCCGCCTAGAGGGACTAGCACCGGGGAGCTGTTTTTT
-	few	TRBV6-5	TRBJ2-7	CASSYSTAPRFQQYF	TGTGCCAGCAGTTACTCGACAGCCCCCCGGTTTCAGCAGTACTTC
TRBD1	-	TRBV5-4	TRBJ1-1	CASSSPGQGLTEAFF	TGTGCCAGCAGCTCCCCCGGACAGGGTTTGACTGAAGCTTTCTTT
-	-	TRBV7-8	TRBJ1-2	CASTAELDSLYGYTF	TGTGCCAGCACAGCGGAGTTGGACAGTCTCTATGGCTACACCTTC
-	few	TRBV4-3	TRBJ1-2	CASSQSGGIYGYTF	TGCGCCAGCAGCCAATCCGGGGGAATCTATGGCTACACCTTC
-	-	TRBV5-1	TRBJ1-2	CASSLSGRQRTNYGYTF	TGCGCCAGCAGCTTGTCTGGAAGACAGCGAACTAACTATGGCTACACCTTC